The source of this TCR beta chain is a study of shared clonotypes between healthy human individuals. Study-wide context: Serving as donors were two women and three men, whose ages spanned 18 to 49.

Only Caucasian adults living in Nashville, Tennessee made up the donor group. DNA from unsorted PBMC was sequenced on ten immunoSEQ deep assay plates. Produced via immunoSEQ multiplex PCR; TCRdb's table is partial and in-frame only. The table shows about 510,000 clones, with 60% to 80% occurring only once. CDR3 length: 13 amino acids. Germline V CDR1 and CDR2: LNHDA, SQIVND (reference sequence). V gave up 7 bases and J gave up 1 base, with 10 bases separating them. This chain connects TRBV19 to TRBJ1-1; no definite D call. The TCR comes from a middle-aged woman in good health. Some clones in this sample may be carry-over from other donors' samples. Sequenced sample: PBMCs. The CDR3 sequence is CASKSPRNTEAFF. The CDR3 nucleotides read TGTGCCAGTAAGTCGCCCAGGAACACTGAAGCTTTCTTT. Supplemented by reference TRBV19 and TRBJ1-1, the full variable domain reads DGGITQSPKYLFRKEGQNVTLSCEQNLNHDAMYWYRQDPGQGLRLIYYSQIVNDFQKGDIAEGYSVSREKKESFPLTVTSAQKNPTAFYLCASKSPRNTEAFFGQGTRLTVV.